This T cell receptor (beta chain) was retrieved from a study of regulatory T cells in long-lasting Graves disease. The CDR3 sequence is 14 residues long. Germline values: CDR1 KGHSH, CDR2 LQKENI. A few counts support this clonotype. Antigen: not known. A much larger clone is a single base away; this may be a read error. Stated time point: newly diagnosed GD, antithyroid drugs for less than 3 months. Extracted PBMC RNA gave rise to the TCR library. CDR3 regions were amplified by Arm-PCR using iRepertoire HTBI primers to build TCR beta libraries. One entry per CDR3 protein, called by TCRdb with MiXCR from the multiplex PCR reads. The table includes roughly 350,000 distinct CDR3 sequences, roughly a sixth detected once. Whole-study findings and limits: New patients shared more than 750 public clonotypes, fewer than the approximately 2,700 shared by persistent patients.

The same data also contributed to another study, on T cells in Graves' hyperthyroidism and ophthalmopathy. According to that study: The HTBI primer set was used in a first-round RT-PCR of the TCR CDR3.

The origin of this receptor is a man between 40 and 49 years old with Graves disease. Material: peripheral blood mononuclear cells (PBMCs), obtained at new diagnosis, from a patient treated with antithyroid drugs. V usage is TRBV18 and J usage is TRBJ2-7; D is uncertain. The CDR3 is CVSSLRHPASEQYF. The DNA of the CDR3 is TGTGTCAGCTCACTGAGGCATCCCGCTAGTGAGCAGTACTTC.